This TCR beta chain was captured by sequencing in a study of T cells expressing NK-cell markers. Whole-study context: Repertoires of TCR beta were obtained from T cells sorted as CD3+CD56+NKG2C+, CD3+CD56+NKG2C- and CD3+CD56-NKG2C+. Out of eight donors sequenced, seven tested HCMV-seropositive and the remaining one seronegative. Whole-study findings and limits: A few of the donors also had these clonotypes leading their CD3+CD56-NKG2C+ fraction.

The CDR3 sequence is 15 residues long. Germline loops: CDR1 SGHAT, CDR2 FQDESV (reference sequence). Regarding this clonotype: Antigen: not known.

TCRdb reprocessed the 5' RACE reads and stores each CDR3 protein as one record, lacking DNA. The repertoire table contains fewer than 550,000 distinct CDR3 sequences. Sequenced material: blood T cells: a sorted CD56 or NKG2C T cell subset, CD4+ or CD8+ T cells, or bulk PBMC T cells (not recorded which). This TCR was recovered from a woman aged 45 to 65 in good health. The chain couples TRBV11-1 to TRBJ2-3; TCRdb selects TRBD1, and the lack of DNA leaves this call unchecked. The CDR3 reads CASSSRGPNTDTQYF.